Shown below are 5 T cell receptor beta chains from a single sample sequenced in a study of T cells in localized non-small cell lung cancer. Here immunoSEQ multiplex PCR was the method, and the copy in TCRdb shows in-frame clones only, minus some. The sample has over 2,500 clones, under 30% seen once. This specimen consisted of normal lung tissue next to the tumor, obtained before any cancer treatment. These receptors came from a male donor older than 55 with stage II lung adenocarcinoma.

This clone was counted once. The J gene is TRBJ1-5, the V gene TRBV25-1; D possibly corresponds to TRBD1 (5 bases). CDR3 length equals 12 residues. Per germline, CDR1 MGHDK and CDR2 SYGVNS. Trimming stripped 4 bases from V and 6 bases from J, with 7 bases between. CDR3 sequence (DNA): TGTGCCAGCAGTGTGGGGCGTCAGCCCCAGCATTTT. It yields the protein CASSVGRQPQHF.

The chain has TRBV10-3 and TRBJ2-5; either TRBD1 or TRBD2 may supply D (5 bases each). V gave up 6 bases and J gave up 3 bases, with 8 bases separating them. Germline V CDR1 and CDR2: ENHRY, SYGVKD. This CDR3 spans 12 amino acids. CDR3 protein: CAISGTEETQYF. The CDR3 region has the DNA TGTGCCATCAGCGGGACCGAAGAGACCCAGTACTTC.

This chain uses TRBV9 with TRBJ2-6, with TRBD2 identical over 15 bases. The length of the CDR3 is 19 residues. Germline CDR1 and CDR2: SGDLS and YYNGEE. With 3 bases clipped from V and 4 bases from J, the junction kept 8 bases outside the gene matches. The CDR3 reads CASSAGLAGGPRGANVLTF. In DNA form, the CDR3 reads TGTGCCAGCAGCGCCGGACTAGCGGGAGGGCCGCGGGGGGCCAACGTCCTGACTTTC. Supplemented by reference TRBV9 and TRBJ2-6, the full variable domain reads DSGVTQTPKHLITATGQRVTLRCSPRSGDLSVYWYQQSLDQGLQFLIQYYNGEERAKGNILERFSAQQFPDLHSELNLSSLELGDSALYFCASSAGLAGGPRGANVLTFGAGSRLTVL.

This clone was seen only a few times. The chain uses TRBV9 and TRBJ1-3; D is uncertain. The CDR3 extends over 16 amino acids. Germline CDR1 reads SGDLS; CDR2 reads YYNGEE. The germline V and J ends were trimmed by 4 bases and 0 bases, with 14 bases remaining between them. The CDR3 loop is CASSQKQQNSGNTIYF. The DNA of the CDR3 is TGTGCCAGCAGCCAAAAACAACAGAACTCTGGAAACACCATATATTTT.

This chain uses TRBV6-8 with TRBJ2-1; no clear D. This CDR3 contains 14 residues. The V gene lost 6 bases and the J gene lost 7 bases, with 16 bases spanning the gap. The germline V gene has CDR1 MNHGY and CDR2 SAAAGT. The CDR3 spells CASSLQSSSNEQFF. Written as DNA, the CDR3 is TGTGCCAGCAGCCTGCAGAGTTCCTCAAATGAGCAGTTCTTC.